The clone carrying this T cell receptor (beta chain) was seen more than once but under ten times. What it recognizes is unknown. TCRdb used MiXCR to reprocess the RT-PCR reads, holding one entry per CDR3 protein. The sample carries over 400,000 distinct CDR3 sequences, 10% to 15% recorded once. This sample is part of a study of response to subunit inactivated influenza vaccine. The study, taken as a whole, reports: Each seasonal flu vaccination may recruit only limited new T cells, authors suggested.

The J segment lost 3 bases and the V segment lost 6 bases, leaving 4 bases of the junction unmatched. The CDR3 runs 13 residues. Germline CDR1 is SNHLY and CDR2 is FYNNEI. This sample comprised PBMCs from blood, obtained 40 to 50 days after vaccination. This TCR was recovered from a man aged 45-60 years who received an inactivated influenza vaccine. The chain has TRBV2 and TRBJ1-1; 7 bases line up with TRBD1. CDR3 DNA: TGTGCCAGCAGAACCAGGGGGGACACTGAAGCTTTCTTT. This sequence encodes CASRTRGDTEAFF.